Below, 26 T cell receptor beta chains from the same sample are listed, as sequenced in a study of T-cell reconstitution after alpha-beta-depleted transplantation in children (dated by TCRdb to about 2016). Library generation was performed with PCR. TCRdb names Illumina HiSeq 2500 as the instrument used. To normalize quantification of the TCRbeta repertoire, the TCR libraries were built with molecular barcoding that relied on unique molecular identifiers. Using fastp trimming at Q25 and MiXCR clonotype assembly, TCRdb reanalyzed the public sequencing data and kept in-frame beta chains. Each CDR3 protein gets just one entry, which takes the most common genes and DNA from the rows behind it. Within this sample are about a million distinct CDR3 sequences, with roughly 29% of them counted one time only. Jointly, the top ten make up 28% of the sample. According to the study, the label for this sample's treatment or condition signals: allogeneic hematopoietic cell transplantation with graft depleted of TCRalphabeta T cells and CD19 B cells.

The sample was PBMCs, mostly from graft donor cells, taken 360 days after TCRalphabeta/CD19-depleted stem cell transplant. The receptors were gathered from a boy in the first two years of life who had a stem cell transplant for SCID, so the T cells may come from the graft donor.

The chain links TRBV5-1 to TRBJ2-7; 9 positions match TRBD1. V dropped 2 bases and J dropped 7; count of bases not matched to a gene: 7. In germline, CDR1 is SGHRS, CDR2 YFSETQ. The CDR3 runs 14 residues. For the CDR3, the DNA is TGCGCCAGCAGCTTAGGGACAGGGCAGGAGGAGCAGTACTTC. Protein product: CASSLGTGQEEQYF.

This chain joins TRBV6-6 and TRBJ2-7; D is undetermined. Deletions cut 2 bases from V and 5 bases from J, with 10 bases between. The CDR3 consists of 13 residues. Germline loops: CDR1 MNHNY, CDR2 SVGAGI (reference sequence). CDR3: CASSYPMKDEQYF. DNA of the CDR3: TGTGCCAGCAGTTACCCTATGAAAGACGAGCAGTACTTC.

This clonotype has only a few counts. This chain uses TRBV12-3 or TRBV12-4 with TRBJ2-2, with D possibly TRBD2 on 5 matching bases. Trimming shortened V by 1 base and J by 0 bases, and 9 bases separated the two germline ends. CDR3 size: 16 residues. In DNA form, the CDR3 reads TGTGCCAGCAGTTTAGGCCCTAGCTCGAACACCGGGGAGCTGTTTTTT. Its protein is CASSLGPSSNTGELFF.

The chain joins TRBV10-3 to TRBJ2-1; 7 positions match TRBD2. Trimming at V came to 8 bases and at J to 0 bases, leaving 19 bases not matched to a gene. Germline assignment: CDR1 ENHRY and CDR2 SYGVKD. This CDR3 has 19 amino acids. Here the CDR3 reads CAIGRINWAGRVSYNEQFF. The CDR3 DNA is TGTGCCATCGGACGAATCAATTGGGCGGGGAGGGTCTCCTACAATGAGCAGTTCTTC.

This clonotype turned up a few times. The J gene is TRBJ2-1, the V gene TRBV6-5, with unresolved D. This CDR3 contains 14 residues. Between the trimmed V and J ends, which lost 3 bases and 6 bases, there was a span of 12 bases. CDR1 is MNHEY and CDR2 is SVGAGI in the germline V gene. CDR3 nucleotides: TGTGCCAGCAGTTATCTATCCACGTCCAATGAGCAGTTCTTC. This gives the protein CASSYLSTSNEQFF.

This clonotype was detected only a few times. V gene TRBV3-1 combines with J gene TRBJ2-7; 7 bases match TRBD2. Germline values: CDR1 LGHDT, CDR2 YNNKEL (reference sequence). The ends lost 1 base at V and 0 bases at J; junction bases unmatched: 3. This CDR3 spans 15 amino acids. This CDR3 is CASSQGSGASYEQYF. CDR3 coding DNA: TGTGCCAGCAGCCAAGGAAGCGGGGCCTCCTACGAGCAGTACTTC.

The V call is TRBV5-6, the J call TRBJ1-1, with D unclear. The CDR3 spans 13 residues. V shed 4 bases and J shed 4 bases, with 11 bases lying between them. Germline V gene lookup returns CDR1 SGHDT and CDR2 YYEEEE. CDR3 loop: CASSPATGTEAFF. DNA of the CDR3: TGTGCCAGCAGCCCGGCTACGGGCACTGAAGCTTTCTTT. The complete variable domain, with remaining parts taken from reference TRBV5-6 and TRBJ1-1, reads DAGVTQSPTHLIKTRGQQVTLRCSPKSGHDTVSWYQQALGQGPQFIFQYYEEEERQRGNFPDRFSGHQFPNYSSELNVNALLLGDSALYLCASSPATGTEAFFGQGTRLTVV.

CDR3: CASSITGSYGYTF. CDR3 DNA sequence: TGTGCCAGCAGCATTACAGGGAGCTATGGCTACACCTTC. This rearrangement joins TRBV7-2 to TRBJ1-2; tentatively, D is TRBD1 (6 bases). Germline lookup yields CDR1 SGHTA and CDR2 FQGNSA. The CDR3 contains 13 residues. The V end was cut by 5 bases, the J end by 4 bases, with 11 bases between.

The CDR3 bases are TGTGCCAGCAGTTCCCGCCTATTTATGAACACTGAAGCTTTCTTT. This sequence encodes CASSSRLFMNTEAFF. The chain has TRBV12-3 or TRBV12-4 and TRBJ1-1; unclear D gene. This CDR3 spans 15 amino acids. Between the trimmed V and J ends, which lost 4 bases and 0 bases, there was a span of 12 bases.

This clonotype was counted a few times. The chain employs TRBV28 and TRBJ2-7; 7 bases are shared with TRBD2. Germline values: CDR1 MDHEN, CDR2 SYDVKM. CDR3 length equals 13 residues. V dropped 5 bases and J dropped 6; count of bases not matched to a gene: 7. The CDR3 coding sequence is TGTGCCAGCAGTGCTGGGGGGGTTAGCGAGCAGTACTTC. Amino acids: CASSAGGVSEQYF.

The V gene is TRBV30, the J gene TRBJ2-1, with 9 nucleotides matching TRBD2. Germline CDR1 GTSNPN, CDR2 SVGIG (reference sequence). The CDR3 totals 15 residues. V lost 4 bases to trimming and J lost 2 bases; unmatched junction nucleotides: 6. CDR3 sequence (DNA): TGTGCCTGGACGGCTAGCGGGGTGCCCTACAATGAGCAGTTCTTC. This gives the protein CAWTASGVPYNEQFF.

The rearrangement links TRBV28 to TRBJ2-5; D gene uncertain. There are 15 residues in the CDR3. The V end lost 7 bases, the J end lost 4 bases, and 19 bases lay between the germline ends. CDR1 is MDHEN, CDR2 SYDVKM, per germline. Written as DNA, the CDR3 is TGTGCCAGCAAGCCCGCCGCATGGTTAGGAGAGACCCAGTACTTC. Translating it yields CASKPAAWLGETQYF.

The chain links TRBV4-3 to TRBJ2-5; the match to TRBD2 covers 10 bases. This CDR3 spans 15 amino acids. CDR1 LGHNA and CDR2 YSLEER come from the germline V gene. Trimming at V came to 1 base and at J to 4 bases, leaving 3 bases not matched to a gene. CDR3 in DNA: TGCGCCAGCAGCCAAGGGCTAGCGGGGGTAGAGACCCAGTACTTC. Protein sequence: CASSQGLAGVETQYF.

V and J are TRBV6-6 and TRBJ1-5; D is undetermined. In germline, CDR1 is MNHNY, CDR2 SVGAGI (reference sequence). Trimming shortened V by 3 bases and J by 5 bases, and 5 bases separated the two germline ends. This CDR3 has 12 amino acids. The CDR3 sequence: CASSYYDQPQHF. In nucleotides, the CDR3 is TGTGCCAGCAGTTATTACGATCAGCCCCAGCATTTT.

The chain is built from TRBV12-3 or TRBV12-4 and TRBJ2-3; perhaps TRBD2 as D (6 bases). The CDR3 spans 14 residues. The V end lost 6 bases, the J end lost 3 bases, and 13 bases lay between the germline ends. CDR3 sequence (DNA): TGTGCCAGCAGGACATACGGGAGAACAGATACGCAGTATTTT. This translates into CASRTYGRTDTQYF.

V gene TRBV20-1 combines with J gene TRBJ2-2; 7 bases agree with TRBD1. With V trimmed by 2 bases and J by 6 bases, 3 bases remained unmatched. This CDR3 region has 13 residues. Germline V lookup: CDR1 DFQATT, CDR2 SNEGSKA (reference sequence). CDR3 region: CSARPGQPGELFF. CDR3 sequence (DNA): TGCAGTGCTAGACCGGGACAGCCCGGGGAGCTGTTTTTT.

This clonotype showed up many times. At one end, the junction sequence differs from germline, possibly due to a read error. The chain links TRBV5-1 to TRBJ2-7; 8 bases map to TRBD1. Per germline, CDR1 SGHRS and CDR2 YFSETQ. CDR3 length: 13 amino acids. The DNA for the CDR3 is TGTGCCAGTAGTAGGACAGGGACGTACGAGCAGTACTTC. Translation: CASSRTGTYEQYF.

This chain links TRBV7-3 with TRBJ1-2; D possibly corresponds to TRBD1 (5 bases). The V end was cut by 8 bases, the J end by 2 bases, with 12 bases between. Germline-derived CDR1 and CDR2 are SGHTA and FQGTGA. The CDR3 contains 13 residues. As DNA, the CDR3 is TGTGCCAGCGGCCCGGGGCCGAACTATGGCTACACCTTC. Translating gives CASGPGPNYGYTF.

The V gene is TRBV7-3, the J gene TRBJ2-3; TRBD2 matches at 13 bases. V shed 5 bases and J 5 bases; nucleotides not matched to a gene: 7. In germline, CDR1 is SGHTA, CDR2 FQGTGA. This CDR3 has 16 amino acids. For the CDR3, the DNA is TGTGCCAGCAGCCCTGGGACTAGCGGGGAGAAAGATACGCAGTATTTT. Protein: CASSPGTSGEKDTQYF.

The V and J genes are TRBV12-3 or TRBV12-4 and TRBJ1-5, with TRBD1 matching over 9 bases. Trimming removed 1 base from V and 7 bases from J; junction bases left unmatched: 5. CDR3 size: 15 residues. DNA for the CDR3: TGTGCCAGCAGTTTAGGGGACAGGGATTTACAGCCCCAGCATTTT. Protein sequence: CASSLGDRDLQPQHF.

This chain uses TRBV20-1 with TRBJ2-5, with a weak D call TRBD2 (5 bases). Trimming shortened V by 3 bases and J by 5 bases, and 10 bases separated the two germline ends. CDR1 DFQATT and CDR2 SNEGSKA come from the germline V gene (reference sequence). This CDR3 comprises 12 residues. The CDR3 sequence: CSASPGGETQYF. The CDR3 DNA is TGCAGTGCTAGTCCCGGCGGGGAGACCCAGTACTTC.

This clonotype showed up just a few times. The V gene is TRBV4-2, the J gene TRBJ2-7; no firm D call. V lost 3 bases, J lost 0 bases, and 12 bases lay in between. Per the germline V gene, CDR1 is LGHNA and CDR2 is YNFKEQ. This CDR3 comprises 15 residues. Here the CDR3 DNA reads TGTGCCAGCAGCCATCAGGCGGCTAGCTCCTACGAGCAGTACTTC. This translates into CASSHQAASSYEQYF.

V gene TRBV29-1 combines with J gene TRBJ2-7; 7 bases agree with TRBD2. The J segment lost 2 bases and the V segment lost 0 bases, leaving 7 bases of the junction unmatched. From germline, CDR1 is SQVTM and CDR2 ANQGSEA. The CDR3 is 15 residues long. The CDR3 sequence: CSVEDPRGVAYEQYF. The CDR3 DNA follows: TGCAGCGTTGAAGACCCACGGGGGGTGGCCTACGAGCAGTACTTC.

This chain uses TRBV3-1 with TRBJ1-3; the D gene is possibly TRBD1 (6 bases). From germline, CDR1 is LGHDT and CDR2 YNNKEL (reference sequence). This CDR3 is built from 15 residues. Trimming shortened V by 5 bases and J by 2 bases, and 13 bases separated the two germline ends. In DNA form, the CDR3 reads TGTGCCAGCAGCTCAGTCGGGGGCCCTGGAAACACCATATATTTT. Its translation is CASSSVGGPGNTIYF.

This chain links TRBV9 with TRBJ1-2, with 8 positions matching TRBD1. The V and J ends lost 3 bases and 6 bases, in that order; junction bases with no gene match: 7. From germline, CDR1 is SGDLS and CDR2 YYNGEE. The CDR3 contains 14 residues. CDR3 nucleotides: TGTGCCAGCAGCGATATACAGGGGGTAAATGGCTACACCTTC. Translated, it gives CASSDIQGVNGYTF. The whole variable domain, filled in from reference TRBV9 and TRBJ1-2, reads DSGVTQTPKHLITATGQRVTLRCSPRSGDLSVYWYQQSLDQGLQFLIQYYNGEERAKGNILERFSAQQFPDLHSELNLSSLELGDSALYFCASSDIQGVNGYTFGSGTRLTVV.

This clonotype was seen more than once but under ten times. The chain's CDR3 is CATSRTPQSGYYNEQFF. The CDR3 DNA follows: TGTGCCACCAGCAGAACCCCCCAGTCTGGGTACTACAATGAGCAGTTCTTC. The gene calls are TRBV15 and TRBJ2-1; no clear D. Trimming removed 2 bases from V and 3 bases from J, with 17 bases in between. This CDR3 contains 17 residues. Germline loops: CDR1 LNHNV, CDR2 YYDKDF (reference sequence).